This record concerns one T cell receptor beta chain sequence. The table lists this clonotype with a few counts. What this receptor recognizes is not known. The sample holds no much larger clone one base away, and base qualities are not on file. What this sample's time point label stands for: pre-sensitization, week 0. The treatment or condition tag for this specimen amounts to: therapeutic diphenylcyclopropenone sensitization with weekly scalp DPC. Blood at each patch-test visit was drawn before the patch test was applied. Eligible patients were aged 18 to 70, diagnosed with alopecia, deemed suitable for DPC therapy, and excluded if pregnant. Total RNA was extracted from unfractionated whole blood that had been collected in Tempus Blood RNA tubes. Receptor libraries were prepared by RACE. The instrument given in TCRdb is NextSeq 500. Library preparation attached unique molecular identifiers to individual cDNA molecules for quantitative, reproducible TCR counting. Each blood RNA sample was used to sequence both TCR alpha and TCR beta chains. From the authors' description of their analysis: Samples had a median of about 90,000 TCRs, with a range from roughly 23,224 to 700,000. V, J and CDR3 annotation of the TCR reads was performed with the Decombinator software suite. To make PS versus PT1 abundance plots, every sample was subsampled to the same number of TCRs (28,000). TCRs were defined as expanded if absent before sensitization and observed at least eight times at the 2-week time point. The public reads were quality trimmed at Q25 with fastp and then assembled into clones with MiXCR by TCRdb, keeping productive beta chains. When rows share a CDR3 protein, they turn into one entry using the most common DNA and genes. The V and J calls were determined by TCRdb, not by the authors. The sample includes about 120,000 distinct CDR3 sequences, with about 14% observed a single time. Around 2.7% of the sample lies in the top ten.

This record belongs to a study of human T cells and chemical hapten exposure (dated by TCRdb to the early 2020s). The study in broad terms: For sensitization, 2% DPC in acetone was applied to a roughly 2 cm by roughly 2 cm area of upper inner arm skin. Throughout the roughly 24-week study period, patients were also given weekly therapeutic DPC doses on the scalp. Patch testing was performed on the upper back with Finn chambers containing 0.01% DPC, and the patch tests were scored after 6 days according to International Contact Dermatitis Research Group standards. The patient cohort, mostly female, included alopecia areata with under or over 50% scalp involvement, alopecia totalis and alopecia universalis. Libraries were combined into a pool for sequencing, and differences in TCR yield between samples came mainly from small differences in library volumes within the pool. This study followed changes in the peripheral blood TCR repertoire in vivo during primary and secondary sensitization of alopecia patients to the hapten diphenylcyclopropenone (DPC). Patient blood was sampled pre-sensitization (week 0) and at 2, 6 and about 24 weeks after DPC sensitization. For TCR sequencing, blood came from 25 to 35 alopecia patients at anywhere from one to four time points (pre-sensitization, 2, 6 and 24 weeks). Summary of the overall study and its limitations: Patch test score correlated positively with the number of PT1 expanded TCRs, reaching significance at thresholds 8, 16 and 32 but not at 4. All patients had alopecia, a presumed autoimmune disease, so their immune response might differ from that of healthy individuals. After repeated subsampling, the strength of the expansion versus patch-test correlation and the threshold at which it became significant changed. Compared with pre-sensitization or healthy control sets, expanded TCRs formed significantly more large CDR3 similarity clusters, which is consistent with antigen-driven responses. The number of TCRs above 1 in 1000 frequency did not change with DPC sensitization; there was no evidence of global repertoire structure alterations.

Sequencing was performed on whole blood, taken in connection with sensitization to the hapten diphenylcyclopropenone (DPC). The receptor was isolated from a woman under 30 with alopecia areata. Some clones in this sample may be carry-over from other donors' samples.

The CDR3 here reads CASSIDLQGSGYGQPQHF. The nucleotide sequence reads as follows: TGTGCCAGTAGTATAGATCTTCAGGGCTCTGGCTATGGTCAGCCCCAGCATTTT. The V and J segments used are TRBV19 and TRBJ1-5, and the D gene may be TRBD1, 5 bases matching. Spanning cysteine to phenylalanine, the CDR3 consists of 18 amino acids. Only the CDR3 portion is preserved as DNA: 54 bases, with reading frame beginning at the first base. The germline V gene encodes CDR1 LNHDA and CDR2 SQIVND (reference sequence). V is shortened by 0 bases, J by 6 bases, and the region joining them spans 21 bases.